A single sample is the source of the 25 T cell receptor beta chains below, sequenced in a study of control samples from healthy donors and cancer patients. Produced via immunoSEQ multiplex PCR; TCRdb's table is partial and in-frame only. The repertoire holds around 68,000 clones, with roughly 84% as singletons. The specimen was PBMCs. Source of these receptors: a woman in her forties or fifties with lung cancer.

A note on this clone: At one boundary the junction diverges from the germline segment, which might be a read error. The chain carries TRBV7-3 and TRBJ2-3, with 7 positions matching TRBD1. CDR3 length: 14 residues. Per the germline V gene, CDR1 is SGHTA and CDR2 is FQGTGA. The CDR3 nucleotides are TGTGCCAGCAGCCTAACAGGGGCCAGGGATACGCAGTATTTT. Protein product: CASSLTGARDTQYF.

The chain is built from TRBV4-3 and TRBJ2-1, with 10 bases matching TRBD2. This CDR3 is built from 18 residues. CDR1 and CDR2 (germline): LGHNA, YSLEER. After removal of 0 bases from V and 7 bases from J, the junction contained 12 bases not matched to a gene. This CDR3 reads CASSQDGLAGVHYNEQFF. The CDR3 region has the DNA TGCGCCAGCAGCCAAGATGGGCTAGCGGGGGTTCACTATAATGAGCAGTTCTTC.

The chain has TRBV5-1 and TRBJ1-4; D is ambiguous. Trimming removed 4 bases from V and 5 bases from J, with 15 bases in between. The germline V gene has CDR1 SGHRS and CDR2 YFSETQ. The CDR3 extends over 15 amino acids. CDR3: CASSITGMGNEKLFF. The CDR3 DNA is TGCGCCAGCAGCATAACCGGGATGGGGAATGAAAAACTGTTTTTT.

V is TRBV27 and J is TRBJ1-1; 7 bases fit TRBD1. The trim removed 5 bases at V and 4 bases at J, leaving 7 bases unmatched. The CDR3 is made up of 14 amino acids. Germline CDR1 is MNHEY and CDR2 is SMNVEV (reference sequence). The CDR3 nucleotides read TGTGCCAGCAGTAAACAGGGGTTAGGCACTGAAGCTTTCTTT. It specifies CASSKQGLGTEAFF.

The chain joins TRBV4-1 to TRBJ1-1; D is undetermined. In germline, CDR1 is MGHRA, CDR2 YSYEKL. V lost 1 base and J 4 bases, leaving 4 bases between the germline ends. This CDR3 comprises 12 residues. The CDR3 loop is CASSQVATEAFF. CDR3 DNA: TGCGCCAGCAGCCAAGTCGCCACTGAAGCTTTCTTT.

This chain connects TRBV5-5 to TRBJ2-2; D perhaps matches TRBD1 (5 bases). Trimming pared 6 bases from V and 3 bases from J, leaving 15 bases between. From germline, CDR1 is SGHKS and CDR2 YYEKEE (reference sequence). The CDR3 spans 15 residues. CDR3 protein: CASTRSWGDTGELFF. Written as DNA, the CDR3 is TGTGCCAGCACTCGTAGTTGGGGCGACACCGGGGAGCTGTTTTTT.

This clone was picked up a small number of times. This chain uses TRBV7-6 with TRBJ1-5; 8 bases line up with TRBD1. This CDR3 has 15 residues. V was clipped by 0 bases and J by 3 bases; unmatched bases: 1. Germline CDR1 SGHVS, CDR2 FNYEAQ. In DNA, the CDR3 is TGTGCCAGCAGCTTAGCACAGGGGGACAATCAGCCCCAGCATTTT. This sequence encodes CASSLAQGDNQPQHF.

In regard to this clone: No conserved phenylalanine or tryptophan ends this CDR3, so it is likely a read error. No DNA is shown, since the ends of the CDR3 on it are uncertain; the CDR3 is the one TCRdb lists. The J gene is TRBJ1-2, the V gene TRBV5-1; no check of the table's D call, TRBD1, against the DNA was made. Germline V gene data show CDR1 as SGHRS and CDR2 as YFSETQ. Termini included, the CDR3 measures 11 amino acids. CDR3 residues: CASSLGQGKSD.

This clone was counted only a few times. The chain carries TRBV9 and TRBJ2-2, with D possibly matching TRBD2 (6 bases). Trimming shortened V by 0 bases and J by 4 bases, and 10 bases separated the two germline ends. This CDR3 comprises 15 residues. The germline gives CDR1 SGDLS, CDR2 YYNGEE. The CDR3 nucleotides are TGTGCCAGCAGCGTAGCGAGCGGGCCCACCGGGGAGCTGTTTTTT. Translating it yields CASSVASGPTGELFF.

This chain connects TRBV18 to TRBJ1-2, with D maybe TRBD1 (5 bases). This CDR3 comprises 14 residues. V gave up 6 bases and J gave up 4 bases, with 15 bases separating them. Germline CDR1 reads KGHSH; CDR2 reads LQKENI. DNA for the CDR3: TGTGCCAGCTCTACCCCCGGGGACTCCTATGGCTACACCTTC. Translating gives CASSTPGDSYGYTF.

J is TRBJ2-2 and V is TRBV7-9; D not resolved. Germline CDR1 SEHNR, CDR2 FQNEAQ (reference sequence). The CDR3 runs 14 residues. V was cut by 1 base and J by 5 bases, with 8 bases left in between. CDR3 nucleotide sequence: TGTGCCAGCAGCTTAGACCTGAAAACCGGGGAGCTGTTTTTT. Translated, it gives CASSLDLKTGELFF.

J is TRBJ1-6 and V is TRBV12-3 or TRBV12-4; TRBD1 agrees at 7 bases. The trim removed 5 bases at V and 10 bases at J, leaving 5 bases unmatched. The CDR3 runs to 13 residues. The DNA of the CDR3 is TGTGCCAGCAGTCTACAGGGGAGATCACCCCTCCACTTT. This codes for CASSLQGRSPLHF.

A few counts support this clone. The V call is TRBV7-3, the J call TRBJ1-2; D is possibly TRBD1 (5 bases). The V and J ends lost 5 bases and 8 bases respectively, with 15 bases between them. CDR3 length equals 13 residues. From germline, CDR1 is SGHTA and CDR2 FQGTGA. The CDR3 here is CASSRGPDGGYTF. CDR3 sequence (DNA): TGTGCCAGCAGCCGGGGCCCGGACGGCGGCTACACCTTC. Looking up the rest from reference TRBV7-3 and TRBJ1-2 gives the full variable domain: GAGVSQTPSNKVTEKGKYVELRCDPISGHTALYWYRQSLGQGPEFLIYFQGTGAADDSGLPNDRFFAVRPEGSVSTLKIQRTERGDSAVYLCASSRGPDGGYTFGSGTRLTVV.

This chain connects TRBV19 to TRBJ1-5; no firm D call. Trimming pared 3 bases from V and 0 bases from J, leaving 12 bases between. The V gene's germline CDR1 is LNHDA and CDR2 SQIVND (reference sequence). This CDR3 has 16 residues. CDR3 residues: CASSMPPGVSNQPQHF. In DNA form, the CDR3 reads TGTGCCAGTAGTATGCCCCCAGGAGTTAGCAATCAGCCCCAGCATTTT.

This clone was seen a few times. V usage is TRBV9 and J usage is TRBJ2-7; D ambiguous. Germline V gives CDR1 SGDLS, CDR2 YYNGEE. The CDR3 has 17 amino acids. V lost 4 bases to trimming and J lost 7 bases, with 27 bases between them. CDR3: CASSPRQTVTDPTEQYF. The DNA of the CDR3 is TGTGCCAGCAGCCCCCGCCAGACCGTGACCGACCCGACAGAGCAGTACTTC.

The table lists this clone with a count of one. Because the CDR3 is missing its conserved closing phenylalanine or tryptophan, this is likely a read error. V gene TRBV13 combines with J gene TRBJ1-6; possibly TRBD1 for D (5 bases). The CDR3 is made up of 15 amino acids. CDR1 is PRHDT, CDR2 FYEKMQ, per germline (reference sequence). Trimming removed 2 bases from V and 4 bases from J, with 9 bases in between. CDR3 nucleotides: TGTGCCAGCAGCTTACAGGGTCCATATAATTCACCCCTCCACTCT. Amino acid sequence: CASSLQGPYNSPLHS.

The J gene is TRBJ1-1, the V gene TRBV29-1; the match to TRBD1 covers 7 bases. CDR3 length equals 13 residues. From germline, CDR1 is SQVTM and CDR2 ANQGSEA. V dropped 1 base and J dropped 7; count of bases not matched to a gene: 6. CDR3 sequence reads: CSVEARGRIEAFF. For the CDR3, the DNA is TGCAGCGTTGAAGCTAGGGGGCGGATTGAAGCTTTCTTT.

V and J are TRBV5-4 and TRBJ2-3, with TRBD2 identical over 8 bases. V lost 4 bases, J lost 7 bases, and 11 bases stayed unmatched. The CDR3 covers 15 residues. The V gene's germline CDR1 is SGHNT and CDR2 YYREEE (reference sequence). The CDR3 nucleotides are TGTGCCAGCAGCCCTAGCGGGCGCCTCGGGAATACGCAGTATTTT. It is translated as CASSPSGRLGNTQYF.

J is TRBJ2-4 and V is TRBV28; TRBD2 agrees at 9 bases. Germline-derived CDR1 and CDR2 are MDHEN and SYDVKM. The CDR3 sequence is 16 residues long. J lost 2 bases, V lost 5 bases, and 7 bases had no gene match. For the CDR3, the DNA is TGTGCCAGCAGTAGGGCTAGCGGGGTCTCCAAAAACATTCAGTACTTC. Translating it yields CASSRASGVSKNIQYF.

DNA of the CDR3: TGTGCCAGCAGTTTACAAGAGACCCAGTACTTC. It translates to CASSLQETQYF. The chain joins TRBV28 to TRBJ2-5; D call uncertain. This CDR3 contains 11 residues. Trimming took 2 bases from V and 2 from J, leaving 0 bases between them. Germline V lookup: CDR1 MDHEN, CDR2 SYDVKM. The full variable domain, in which reference TRBV28 and TRBJ2-5 provide the parts outside the CDR3, is DVKVTQSSRYLVKRTGEKVFLECVQDMDHENMFWYRQDPGLGLRLIYFSYDVKMKEKGDIPEGYSVSREKKERFSLILESASTNQTSMYLCASSLQETQYFGPGTRLLVL.

This chain connects TRBV4-3 to TRBJ1-1; D remains unclear. The CDR3 extends over 14 amino acids. The V gene lost 0 bases and the J gene lost 3 bases, with 8 bases spanning the gap. The germline CDR1 and CDR2 sequences are LGHNA and YSLEER. The CDR3 is CASSQDASHTEAFF. As DNA, the CDR3 is TGCGCCAGCAGCCAAGACGCCAGTCACACTGAAGCTTTCTTT.

V is TRBV24-1 and J is TRBJ1-2, with D unclear. Trimming cost V 5 bases and J 14 bases, with 20 bases left between them. CDR3 length equals 13 residues. CDR1 is KGHDR and CDR2 is SFDVKD in the germline V gene. The CDR3 region is CATSGGLSPGWTF. The CDR3 DNA reads TGTGCCACCAGTGGAGGCCTGTCCCCCGGCTGGACCTTC.

The chain employs TRBV18 and TRBJ1-5; D gene uncertain. This CDR3 has 12 residues. V lost 5 bases and J 2 bases, leaving 4 bases between the germline ends. Per the germline V gene, CDR1 is KGHSH and CDR2 is LQKENI. CDR3 bases: TGTGCCAGCTCAGCGGGCAATCAGCCCCAGCATTTT. Its translation: CASSAGNQPQHF. The full variable domain, rest sourced from reference TRBV18 and TRBJ1-5, is NAGVMQNPRHLVRRRGQEARLRCSPMKGHSHVYWYRQLPEEGLKFMVYLQKENIIDESGMPKERFSAEFPKEGPSILRIQQVVRGDSAAYFCASSAGNQPQHFGDGTRLSIL.

The V call is TRBV6-2 or TRBV6-3, the J call TRBJ1-2, with a possible D match to TRBD1 (6 bases). Germline values: CDR1 MNHEY, CDR2 SVGEGT. The CDR3 is 13 amino acids. V was clipped by 5 bases and J by 2 bases, with 9 bases between them. The CDR3 protein is CASSRTENYGYTF. CDR3 bases: TGTGCCAGCAGTCGGACAGAAAACTATGGCTACACCTTC.

The rearrangement uses TRBV5-1 and TRBJ1-6; 8 bases fit TRBD1. The CDR3 extends over 14 amino acids. Germline CDR1 and CDR2: SGHRS and YFSETQ. Trimming at V came to 4 bases and at J to 7 bases, leaving 4 bases not matched to a gene. CDR3 nucleotide sequence: TGCGCCAGCAGCCAAACAGGGGGGAATTCACCCCTCCACTTT. It codes for CASSQTGGNSPLHF.